This TCR beta chain was obtained from a study of blood T cell repertoires in COVID-19. For the study at large: PBMCs, B-cell-depleted T cells, or T cells provided the cDNA or gDNA that made up the material.

CDR1 KGHSH and CDR2 LQKENI come from the germline V gene. This CDR3 spans 12 amino acids. The V end was cut by 4 bases, the J end by 6 bases, with 9 bases between. Original analysis: Amplification with reference gene primers provided the estimates of nucleated cell counts. Clones were read by immunoSEQ multiplex PCR, and TCRdb kept only the in-frame ones, dropping some. That table is the source of V, J and clone size, and D and trimming were worked out from the DNA. The sample has about 59,000 clones, less than 75% seen once. The source of this sequence is a woman in her sixties or seventies with acute or convalescent COVID-19. Sequencing used peripheral blood. This chain uses TRBV18 with TRBJ1-1; D remains ambiguous. This chain's CDR3 is CASSLGRPEAFF. CDR3 bases: TGTGCCAGCTCACTCGGGAGGCCTGAAGCTTTCTTT.